The entry below gives a single TCR beta chain sequence along with its context. The PCR employed 60 Vbeta primers together with 13 Jbeta primers. TCRdb's table, derived via immunoSEQ multiplex PCR, lists solely in-frame clones and lacks some. The data contain 150,000 to 200,000 clones, under 70% of them singletons. Germline CDR1 reads SGHDN; CDR2 reads FVKESK. The germline V and J ends were trimmed by 0 bases and 2 bases, with 13 bases remaining between them. The CDR3 runs 16 residues. This sample stems from a study of cytomegalovirus exposure and HLA in healthy donors. The V and J genes are TRBV14 and TRBJ1-1; TRBD1 might be the D (6 bases). The source of this sequence is a woman aged 40 to 50 in good health and CMV-seropositive. Input material: PBMCs. CDR3 amino acids: CASSQDIQGINTEAFF. The CDR3 nucleotides are TGTGCCAGCAGCCAAGATATACAGGGCATCAACACTGAAGCTTTCTTT.